This is a list of T cell receptor beta chains from one sample in a study of cytomegalovirus exposure and HLA in healthy donors. TCRdb keeps only in-frame clones here, not all; method: immunoSEQ multiplex PCR. In the table there are 100,000 or so clones, approximately 82% of which are singletons. Sample: PBMCs. These receptors were obtained from a woman aged 18-35 years in good health and CMV-seronegative. CDR3s include the opening cysteine and the closing phenylalanine or tryptophan. The D gene is left open where the match is weak. Clone sizes are given selectively: once, few, many, or a class where the clone is expanded.

clone size,J gene,D gene,V gene,CDR3 DNA,CDR3 protein
few,TRBJ2-7,.,TRBV28,TGTGCCAGCAGTTTATCGGGGAGCGGAACCGCCTACGAGCAGTACTTC,CASSLSGSGTAYEQYF
.,TRBJ2-2,TRBD2,TRBV9,TGTGCCAGCAGCGTAAAAGCGGGGCACCTCCCCGGGGAGCTGTTTTTT,CASSVKAGHLPGELFF
.,TRBJ2-3,.,TRBV9,TGTGCCAGCAGCGCTCGGCGGCGGGGGCCCACAGATACGCAGTATTTT,CASSARRRGPTDTQYF
.,TRBJ1-1,.,TRBV7-9,TGTTCCAGCAGCTTTATTTTGGGGGCGGCCACTGAAGCTTTCTTT,CSSSFILGAATEAFF
.,TRBJ2-1,.,TRBV28,TGTGCCAGCAGTCTCCCCGCAGACAATGAGCAGTTCTTC,CASSLPADNEQFF
.,TRBJ1-3,.,TRBV7-2,TGTGCCAGCAGCTTAGTCCCGGGGATCTCTGGAAACACCATATATTTT,CASSLVPGISGNTIYF
.,TRBJ2-3,TRBD2,TRBV7-2,TGTGCCAGCAGCTTAGTTGGCGGGGGAGGTACGCAGTATTTT,CASSLVGGGGTQYF
.,TRBJ2-1,TRBD2,TRBV4-1,TGCGCCAGCAGCCAAGATGCGGGGCTAGCGGGGGAGTACAATGAGCAGTTCTTC,CASSQDAGLAGEYNEQFF
.,TRBJ2-7,TRBD1,TRBV11-2,TGTGCCAGCAGCTTAGATGCTGTTTGGGGACAGGGGAAGTCCGAGCAGTACTTC,CASSLDAVWGQGKSEQYF
once,TRBJ2-7,TRBD2,TRBV27,TGTGCCAGCAGTGTAGCGGGAGTGAGGGCGATGCAGTACTTC,CASSVAGVRAMQYF
once,TRBJ2-3,.,TRBV11-1,TGTGCCAGCAGCTTACTAGCAACAGATACGCAGTATTTT,CASSLLATDTQYF
.,TRBJ1-2,.,TRBV7-9,TGTGCCAGCAGCTTAGCACCGGGGGACTATGGCTACACCTTC,CASSLAPGDYGYTF
.,TRBJ2-7,TRBD1,TRBV25-1,TGTGCCAGCAGTGAAGGGGGACAGGGGGGCTACGAGCAGTACTTC,CASSEGGQGGYEQYF
.,TRBJ2-7,TRBD2,TRBV4-2,TGTGCCAGCAGCCAAGGACTAGCGGGCTTCTACGAGCAGTACTTC,CASSQGLAGFYEQYF
once,TRBJ1-6,TRBD1,TRBV5-1,TGCGCCAGCAGCTTGGAGAGACAGGGGGCATCACCCCTCCACTTT,CASSLERQGASPLHF
once,TRBJ2-5,TRBD2,TRBV27,TGTGCCAGCAGTTTATCGAGACTAGCGGGGGTCCAAGAGACCCAGTACTTC,CASSLSRLAGVQETQYF
.,TRBJ2-1,TRBD2,TRBV7-9,TGTGCCAGTTCAGGCGGGAGTGATGAGCAGTTCTTC,CASSGGSDEQFF
.,TRBJ2-3,TRBD1,TRBV7-2,TGTGCCAGCAGTGACAGGGACCTTATGGATACGCAGTATTTT,CASSDRDLMDTQYF
.,TRBJ2-2,.,TRBV5-4,TGTGCCAGCAGGGCAGGATCGAACACCGGGGAGCTGTTTTTT,CASRAGSNTGELFF
.,TRBJ1-2,TRBD1,TRBV5-8,TGTGCCAGCAGCCCGCGGTGGACAGGGGGCAACTATGGCTACACCTTC,CASSPRWTGGNYGYTF
few,TRBJ2-6,.,TRBV10-3,TGTGCCATCAGTGAGCCGGGGTCTAGCTCTGGGGCCAACGTCCTGACTTTC,CAISEPGSSSGANVLTF
few,TRBJ2-2,TRBD2,TRBV2,TGTGCCAGCTACGGGACGACTAGCGGGAGCGGTACCGGGGAGCTGTTTTTT,CASYGTTSGSGTGELFF
.,TRBJ2-3,.,TRBV20-1,TGCAGTGCTATCTTGTCAGATACGCAGTATTTT,CSAILSDTQYF
once,TRBJ2-2,TRBD2,TRBV4-1,TGCGCCAGCAGCCAAGGAGGGTTAGCGGGAGTCGGCACCGGGGAGCTGTTTTTT,CASSQGGLAGVGTGELFF
.,TRBJ1-2,.,TRBV2,TGTGCCAGCAGTGAAGTGGGGGGGGATGGCTACACCTTC,CASSEVGGDGYTF
.,TRBJ1-1,.,TRBV30,TGTGCCTGGACGCCACAAGTCGGGAGTACTGAAGCTTTCTTT,CAWTPQVGSTEAFF
.,TRBJ2-3,.,TRBV27,TGTGCCAGCAGTTTATCCCGAGGGTACGGGGATACGCAGTATTTT,CASSLSRGYGDTQYF
.,TRBJ1-2,TRBD1,TRBV6-1,TGTGCCAGCAGAGAGACAGACAGGGGACGAGGTGGCTACACCTTC,CASRETDRGRGGYTF
.,TRBJ2-1,.,TRBV7-9,TGTGCCAGCAGTTCCCGGGACTCCACAAAGTACAATGAGCAGTTCTTC,CASSSRDSTKYNEQFF
few,TRBJ2-2,TRBD1,TRBV18,TGTGCCAGCTCACCGACCGGACAGGGGGCGCGCACCGGGGAGCTGTTTTTT,CASSPTGQGARTGELFF
.,TRBJ1-4,.,TRBV4-3,TGCGCCAGCAGCCAAGATCTGGGCCAGGGAGGCGAAAAACTGTTTTTT,CASSQDLGQGGEKLFF
.,TRBJ2-1,.,TRBV27,TGTGCCAGCACCACTTCAGGGCGGAGGGACTACAATGAGCAGTTCTTC,CASTTSGRRDYNEQFF
.,TRBJ2-5,TRBD1,TRBV18,TGTGCCAGCTCACCAGGGACAGACCTCCAAGAGACCCAGTACTTC,CASSPGTDLQETQYF
.,TRBJ2-1,.,TRBV28,TGTGCCAGCACCCGATCTGGGGGCCCCCCCTACAATGAGCAGTTCTTC,CASTRSGGPPYNEQFF
.,TRBJ2-1,.,TRBV7-2,TGTGCCAGCAGCTCCCTATACAATGAGCAGTTCTTC,CASSSLYNEQFF
.,TRBJ2-7,TRBD2,TRBV5-4,TGTGCCAGCAGCTTGGGTCGCCGGGGGACTAGCGGTATACACGAGCAGTACTTC,CASSLGRRGTSGIHEQYF
.,TRBJ2-7,TRBD1,TRBV6-6,TGTGCCAGCAGTTTGAGACAGGGGTCTTACGAGCAGTACTTC,CASSLRQGSYEQYF